These 28 T cell receptor beta chains were all obtained from the same sample, sequenced in a study of blood T cells in healthy people across ages. With a J-beta primer mix and a sample-barcoded 5' primer, a second PCR ran roughly 6 to 12 cycles. TCRdb independently ran MiXCR on the 5' RACE reads; one entry per CDR3 protein. The repertoire holds about 780,000 distinct CDR3 sequences, with about 47% as singletons. The source material was blood. Every receptor here comes from a man older than 75 in good health.

Many counts were recorded for this clonotype. A read error may be the cause here, since a much bigger clone is one base away. The chain is built from TRBV20-1 and TRBJ2-1, with TRBD1 as a possible D gene (5 bases). The J call may be in error: the DNA end matches TRBJ2-7 better. The germline V gene encodes CDR1 DFQATT and CDR2 SNEGSKA (reference sequence). This CDR3 has 13 residues. This CDR3 reads CSARGTSYNEQYF. The CDR3 bases are TGCAGTGCTAGAGGGACAAGCTACAATGAGCAGTACTTC.

Remarks on this clonotype: An end of the junction differs from the germline gene, which may be a read error. J is TRBJ2-1 and V is TRBV7-8, with a possible D match to TRBD2 (5 bases). CDR3 length: 13 residues. Germline V gives CDR1 SGHVS, CDR2 FQNEAQ. The CDR3: CDSSLSPRDEQFF. The CDR3 DNA sequence: TGTGACAGCAGCTTGTCCCCGCGGGATGAGCAGTTCTTC.

The chain carries TRBV7-9 and TRBJ2-1; perhaps TRBD1 as D (6 bases). Germline CDR1 reads SEHNR; CDR2 reads FQNEAQ (reference sequence). Trimming cost V 5 bases and J 2 bases, with 19 bases left between them. The CDR3 extends over 17 amino acids. CDR3 region: CASSAPQGSPTYNEQFF. CDR3 nucleotides: TGTGCCAGCAGCGCGCCTCAGGGGTCTCCTACCTACAATGAGCAGTTCTTC.

This clonotype was observed a handful of times. This may be a read error: a much more frequent sequence differs by one nucleotide. The CDR3 DNA reads TGCAGTGCTCCCCCGGGACGAGCGGGACCCGGCGTCAATGAGCAGTTCTTC. Translated, it gives CSAPPGRAGPGVNEQFF. This sequence joins TRBV20-1 and TRBJ2-1, with 7 bases identical to TRBD2. V trimming: 5 bases; J trimming: 6 bases; junction bases outside the gene matches: 19. CDR1 is DFQATT, CDR2 SNEGSKA, per germline (reference sequence). This CDR3 comprises 17 residues.

This clonotype has only a few counts. The chain joins TRBV7-3 to TRBJ1-1, with 7 positions matching TRBD1. The V segment lost 4 bases and the J segment 8 bases; nucleotides outside the gene matches: 7. The CDR3 extends over 13 amino acids. Germline CDR1 and CDR2: SGHTA and FQGTGA. The CDR3 region is CASSYRQGGEAFF. Here the CDR3 DNA reads TGTGCCAGCAGCTATCGACAGGGCGGGGAAGCTTTCTTT.

V gene TRBV5-1 combines with J gene TRBJ2-1; D not resolved. Trimming removed 8 bases from V and 8 bases from J, with 8 bases in between. The V gene's germline CDR1 is SGHRS and CDR2 YFSETQ. This CDR3 is built from 10 residues. CDR3 sequence: CARSLDEQFF. The CDR3 DNA follows: TGCGCCAGAAGCCTCGATGAGCAGTTCTTC.

This clonotype occurred a few times. This chain uses TRBV13 with TRBJ2-5; D possibly matches TRBD1 or TRBD2 (6 bases each). Germline CDR1 PRHDT, CDR2 FYEKMQ (reference sequence). CDR3 length equals 15 residues. V lost 1 base to trimming and J lost 2 bases, with 11 bases between them. CDR3 DNA sequence: TGTGCCAGCAGCTTAGTAATAGGGGGGCAAGAGACCCAGTACTTC. Its protein is CASSLVIGGQETQYF.

This clonotype was detected only a few times. J is TRBJ2-5 and V is TRBV20-1, with 10 bases fitting TRBD2. V gave up 0 bases and J gave up 2 bases; unmatched junction bases: 6. Germline values: CDR1 DFQATT, CDR2 SNEGSKA (reference sequence). This CDR3 contains 16 residues. Written as DNA, the CDR3 is TGCAGTGCTAGAGATTGGAAGCGGGAGGGACAAGAGACCCAGTACTTC. It codes for CSARDWKREGQETQYF.

This clonotype was seen many times. The chain uses TRBV28 and TRBJ2-7; 9 bases map to TRBD1. The germline V gene has CDR1 MDHEN and CDR2 SYDVKM. The CDR3 spans 15 residues. Trimming at V came to 3 bases and at J to 5 bases, leaving 8 bases not matched to a gene. CDR3 protein: CASSLETGGKNEQYF. The CDR3 nucleotides read TGTGCCAGCAGTTTGGAGACAGGGGGAAAGAACGAGCAGTACTTC. The full variable domain, rest sourced from reference TRBV28 and TRBJ2-7, is DVKVTQSSRYLVKRTGEKVFLECVQDMDHENMFWYRQDPGLGLRLIYFSYDVKMKEKGDIPEGYSVSREKKERFSLILESASTNQTSMYLCASSLETGGKNEQYFGPGTRLTVT.

This chain connects TRBV6-1 to TRBJ1-2; 10 nucleotides agree with TRBD1. The CDR3 length is 13 residues. Germline V gene data show CDR1 as MNHNS and CDR2 as SASEGT. The junction had 3 bases not matched to a gene; V was cut back by 5 bases and J by 6 bases. The CDR3 region is CASSWTGGNGYTF. The CDR3 DNA reads as TGTGCCAGCAGTTGGACAGGGGGAAATGGCTACACCTTC.

CDR3 sequence: CASSLYRTVSNYGYTF. DNA for the CDR3: TGTGCCAGCAGTTTATACAGGACAGTTTCAAACTATGGCTACACCTTC. This chain joins TRBV28 and TRBJ1-2, with a tentative D call TRBD1 (6 bases). V gave up 1 base and J gave up 2 bases, with 14 bases separating them. CDR1 and CDR2 from the germline V gene are MDHEN and SYDVKM. The CDR3 sequence is 16 residues long.

This clonotype has more than one count but fewer than ten. The V call is TRBV20-1, the J call TRBJ2-5, with 13 bases that match TRBD2. The J call is uncertain, as TRBJ2-7 better fits the DNA end. The CDR3 has 15 amino acids. Germline V gene data show CDR1 as DFQATT and CDR2 as SNEGSKA (reference sequence). Written as DNA, the CDR3 is TGCAGTGCAAAACTAGCGGGAGGGCCGACTGCCGAGCAGTACTTC. Translating gives CSAKLAGGPTAEQYF.

The chain has TRBV3-1 and TRBJ2-7, with 8 bases that match TRBD1. The J segment lost 2 bases and the V segment lost 7 bases, leaving 7 bases of the junction unmatched. This CDR3 spans 14 amino acids. Germline V gene data show CDR1 as LGHDT and CDR2 as YNNKEL (reference sequence). The DNA for the CDR3 is TGTGCCAGCACTCGGACAGGGAGTACCTACGAGCAGTACTTC. As protein: CASTRTGSTYEQYF.

The V call is TRBV20-1, the J call TRBJ2-1; 7 positions match TRBD2. The DNA matches TRBJ2-7 better at its end, which makes the J call doubtful. The CDR3 has 15 residues. Germline V gene sequence: CDR1 DFQATT, CDR2 SNEGSKA (reference sequence). CDR3 nucleotides: TGCAGTGCTCCCCTGCCTAGCGGCCCTTACAATGAGCAGTACTTC. Residues: CSAPLPSGPYNEQYF.

The rearrangement joins TRBV27 to TRBJ2-3; 7 nucleotides agree with TRBD2. The CDR3 totals 16 residues. The V segment lost 6 bases and the J segment 1 base; nucleotides outside the gene matches: 10. CDR1 is MNHEY and CDR2 is SMNVEV in the germline V gene (reference sequence). The CDR3 sequence: CASSPGRGFGTDTQYF. The CDR3 bases are TGTGCCAGCAGCCCGGGGAGGGGTTTCGGCACAGATACGCAGTATTTT.

This clonotype has only one observation. J is TRBJ2-3 and V is TRBV30; 10 bases match TRBD1. The CDR3 runs to 15 residues. Germline values: CDR1 GTSNPN, CDR2 SVGIG (reference sequence). The trim removed 2 bases at V and 3 bases at J, leaving 5 bases unmatched. CDR3 in amino acids: CAWSQGQGITDTQYF. CDR3 in DNA: TGTGCCTGGAGTCAGGGACAGGGGATTACAGATACGCAGTATTTT.

The chain is built from TRBV28 and TRBJ2-3, with TRBD2 identical over 7 bases. CDR3 size: 15 residues. Germline V gene data show CDR1 as MDHEN and CDR2 as SYDVKM. The V segment lost 7 bases and the J segment 2 bases; nucleotides outside the gene matches: 9. The CDR3 sequence is CASIEGGTLTDTQYF. The CDR3, as DNA: TGTGCCAGCATAGAGGGAGGGACCCTCACAGATACGCAGTATTTT. Combining the CDR3 with reference TRBV28 and TRBJ2-3 gives the whole variable domain DVKVTQSSRYLVKRTGEKVFLECVQDMDHENMFWYRQDPGLGLRLIYFSYDVKMKEKGDIPEGYSVSREKKERFSLILESASTNQTSMYLCASIEGGTLTDTQYFGPGTRLTVL.

J is TRBJ2-7 and V is TRBV30; 12 bases are shared with TRBD2. Trimming cost V 1 base and J 2 bases; bases outside gene matches: 9. The CDR3 spans 17 residues. Looked up from germline, CDR1 is GTSNPN and CDR2 is SVGIG (reference sequence). CDR3 sequence (DNA): TGTGCCTGGAGTGCACTGTGGACTAGCGGGGATACCTACGAGCAGTACTTC. Amino acid sequence: CAWSALWTSGDTYEQYF.

This clonotype was detected only a few times. V usage is TRBV30 and J usage is TRBJ2-3, with D maybe TRBD2 (5 bases). CDR3 length: 14 residues. Trimming pared 0 bases from V and 3 bases from J, leaving 10 bases between. Per germline, CDR1 GTSNPN and CDR2 SVGIG (reference sequence). CDR3 residues: CAWSVIGETDTQYF. The CDR3 bases are TGTGCCTGGAGTGTAATTGGGGAGACAGATACGCAGTATTTT.

This chain connects TRBV20-1 to TRBJ2-1, with D perhaps TRBD1 (6 bases). V gave up 2 bases and J gave up 10 bases, with 12 bases separating them. The CDR3 covers 12 residues. The germline CDR1 and CDR2 sequences are DFQATT and SNEGSKA (reference sequence). CDR3 DNA: TGCAGTGCTAGACAGGGGCCCCACGAGCAGTTCTTC. Residues: CSARQGPHEQFF.

On this clonotype itself: Possible read error: a much larger clone is one base away. V and J are TRBV5-1 and TRBJ2-1; D is uncertain. The end of the DNA fits TRBJ2-7 better, so the J call may be wrong. Germline V gene lookup returns CDR1 SGHRS and CDR2 YFSETQ. There are 16 residues in the CDR3. In DNA, the CDR3 is TGCGCCAGCAGCATCTCCACCCTCAGCTCCTACAATGAGCAGTACTTC. Translated: CASSISTLSSYNEQYF.

This clonotype was recorded once. CDR3: CASSLGQGEYIQYF. The CDR3 DNA sequence: TGTGCCAGCAGCTTAGGGCAGGGGGAGTACATTCAGTACTTC. The chain combines TRBV7-9 with TRBJ2-4; 7 bases match TRBD1. This CDR3 is built from 14 residues. Germline V lookup: CDR1 SEHNR, CDR2 FQNEAQ (reference sequence). J gave up 8 bases and V 1 base, and 5 bases lay outside the gene matches.

The table lists this clonotype with a few counts. The gene calls are TRBV3-1 and TRBJ2-3; D unclear. The germline V gene encodes CDR1 LGHDT and CDR2 YNNKEL (reference sequence). This CDR3 has 14 residues. V lost 4 bases, J lost 2 bases, and 10 bases lay in between. CDR3 sequence reads: CASSPGGNTDTQYF. The CDR3 DNA follows: TGTGCCAGCAGCCCAGGCGGCAACACAGATACGCAGTATTTT.

The chain carries TRBV6-1 and TRBJ2-5, with D uncertain. This CDR3 contains 13 residues. The germline V gene encodes CDR1 MNHNS and CDR2 SASEGT. Trimming stripped 3 bases from V and 2 bases from J, with 7 bases between. CDR3: CASSEFLQETQYF. The CDR3 DNA follows: TGTGCCAGCAGTGAGTTTTTGCAAGAGACCCAGTACTTC.

This rearrangement joins TRBV10-3 to TRBJ2-6; TRBD2 aligns across 10 bases. With V trimmed by 3 bases and J by 3 bases, 2 bases remained unmatched. The CDR3 extends over 16 amino acids. CDR1 is ENHRY and CDR2 is SYGVKD in the germline V gene. CDR3 amino acids: CAISDRLAGGANVLTF. CDR3 bases: TGTGCCATCAGTGACAGACTAGCGGGTGGGGCCAACGTCCTGACTTTC.

This clonotype has a single count. A junction end diverges from the germline sequence, so it may reflect a read error. The J gene is TRBJ2-5, the V gene TRBV6-5, with D hard to call. The tail of the sequence fits TRBJ2-7 better, so the J call may be wrong. The germline gives CDR1 MNHEY, CDR2 SVGAGI. This CDR3 comprises 15 residues. The chain's CDR3 is CASSYTYTDSSEQYF. CDR3 bases: TGTGCCAGCAGTTACACCTATACTGACTCCTCCGAGCAGTACTTC.

V gene TRBV7-2 combines with J gene TRBJ2-3, with D hard to call. V lost 1 base, J lost 4 bases, and 9 bases lay in between. This CDR3 spans 14 amino acids. Per the germline V gene, CDR1 is SGHTA and CDR2 is FQGNSA. The CDR3 loop is CASSLVNLADTQYF. The CDR3 DNA reads TGTGCCAGCAGCTTAGTTAACCTAGCAGATACGCAGTATTTT.

The chain uses TRBV27 and TRBJ2-1, with unresolved D. Trimming shortened V by 5 bases and J by 6 bases, and 14 bases separated the two germline ends. There are 14 residues in the CDR3. Per the germline V gene, CDR1 is MNHEY and CDR2 is SMNVEV (reference sequence). CDR3 amino acids: CASSPASRLNEQFF. For the CDR3, the DNA is TGTGCCAGCAGTCCGGCCTCCCGGCTCAATGAGCAGTTCTTC.